The T cell receptor (beta chain) under discussion was sequenced for a study of blood T cells in healthy people across ages. A second PCR of roughly 6 to 12 cycles used a sample-barcoded 5' primer and a J-beta primer mix. Using its own MiXCR run on the 5' RACE reads, TCRdb lists one record per CDR3 protein. This table holds 700,000 or so distinct CDR3 sequences, around 38% found once. This clonotype was seen a handful of times. The germline gives CDR1 SEHNR, CDR2 FQNEAQ (reference sequence). V was clipped by 0 bases and J by 5 bases, with 11 bases between them. The CDR3 length is 15 residues. The source material was blood. The source of this sequence is a man older than 75 in good health. The chain has TRBV7-9 and TRBJ1-5; tentatively, D is TRBD1 (6 bases). The CDR3 DNA is TGTGCCAGCAGCTTAGCCGGGACACGGTATCAGCCCCAGCATTTT. Translation gives CASSLAGTRYQPQHF.